These T cell receptor beta chains were read from a single sample in a study of cytotoxic CD8 clonotypes in ibrutinib-treated CLL. Clones were read by immunoSEQ multiplex PCR, and TCRdb kept only the in-frame ones, dropping some. The sample contains 50,000 to 60,000 clones, approximately 87% of which appear only once. The sequences come from PBMCs, collected after 24 months of ibrutinib treatment. All receptors derive from a human donor with chronic lymphocytic leukemia. CDR3s include the opening cysteine and the closing phenylalanine or tryptophan. The D gene is left open where the match is weak. Size tells how often a clone was seen (once, few, many) or the class of an expanded clone, and some rows leave it out.

- | - | TRBJ2-3 | TRBV6-6 | CASSSSDTQYF | TGTGCCAGCAGTTCCTCAGATACGCAGTATTTT
TRBD1 | - | TRBJ2-6 | TRBV2 | CASWGRGGVSGANVLTF | TGTGCCAGCTGGGGGAGAGGGGGCGTATCTGGGGCCAACGTCCTGACTTTC
TRBD2 | - | TRBJ2-7 | TRBV7-2 | CASSSTSGRGHEQYF | TGTGCCAGCAGCTCAACTAGCGGGAGAGGCCACGAGCAGTACTTC
- | - | TRBJ1-2 | TRBV7-8 | CASSLDWEPYGYTF | TGTGCCAGCAGCTTGGACTGGGAGCCCTATGGCTACACCTTC
TRBD1 | once | TRBJ2-7 | TRBV5-1 | CASSLGTGGGEQYF | TGCGCCAGCAGCTTGGGGACAGGGGGAGGAGAGCAGTACTTC
- | - | TRBJ1-2 | TRBV6-1 | CASSSGYYGYTF | TGTGCCAGCAGTTCCGGGTACTATGGCTACACCTTC
- | - | TRBJ1-5 | TRBV7-2 | CASRYKQGEAQHF | TGTGCCAGCAGGTATAAACAGGGAGAGGCCCAGCATTTT
TRBD1 | - | TRBJ1-1 | TRBV5-6 | CASSFRDRGRRTSAFF | TGTGCCAGCAGCTTCCGGGACAGGGGGCGCAGGACATCAGCTTTCTTT
- | - | TRBJ2-2 | TRBV5-4 | CASTPGGGNTGELFF | TGTGCCAGCACCCCGGGCGGAGGGAACACCGGGGAGCTGTTTTTT
- | - | TRBJ2-5 | TRBV19 | CASSIGQKETQYF | TGTGCCAGTAGTATTGGACAAAAAGAGACCCAGTACTTC
TRBD1 | - | TRBJ2-3 | TRBV11-2 | CASSSRDRGSTDTQYF | TGTGCCAGCAGCTCCCGGGACAGGGGAAGCACAGATACGCAGTATTTT
TRBD1 | once | TRBJ2-6 | TRBV19 | CARRARDSSGANVLTF | TGTGCCCGTAGAGCTCGGGACAGCTCTGGGGCCAACGTCCTGACTTTC
- | - | TRBJ2-3 | TRBV19 | CASSIGLSSDTQYF | TGTGCCAGTAGTATCGGGCTATCATCAGATACGCAGTATTTT
TRBD1 | - | TRBJ2-5 | TRBV7-2 | CASSSTGGRETQYF | TGTGCCAGCAGCTCTACAGGGGGCCGGGAGACCCAGTACTTC
- | - | TRBJ1-3 | TRBV7-9 | CASSATGKGNTIYF | TGTGCCAGCAGCGCCACAGGGAAAGGAAACACCATATATTTT
- | - | TRBJ1-5 | TRBV19 | CASSITGIHGNQPQHF | TGTGCCAGTAGTATCACAGGGATTCATGGAAATCAGCCCCAGCATTTT
- | - | TRBJ2-1 | TRBV18 | CASSPGLYAYNEQFF | TGTGCCAGCTCACCGGGACTCTATGCCTACAATGAGCAGTTCTTC
- | - | TRBJ2-7 | TRBV7-7 | CASSLGAGTSYEQYF | TGTGCCAGCAGCTTAGGTGCAGGGACCTCCTACGAGCAGTACTTC
TRBD2 | - | TRBJ2-1 | TRBV28 | CASRLAIAGVNEQFF | TGTGCCAGCAGGCTGGCGATAGCGGGAGTCAATGAGCAGTTCTTC
- | - | TRBJ1-2 | TRBV19 | CASSATPGNYGYTF | TGTGCCAGTAGTGCGACACCCGGGAACTATGGCTACACCTTC
TRBD1 | few | TRBJ2-1 | TRBV6-5 | CASSTRTGYEQFF | TGTGCCAGCAGTACGCGGACAGGGTATGAGCAGTTCTTC
TRBD2 | once | TRBJ2-3 | TRBV9 | CASSVAGLAGGPDTQYF | TGTGCCAGCAGCGTAGCGGGACTAGCGGGAGGTCCAGATACGCAGTATTTT
TRBD2 | once | TRBJ2-1 | TRBV11-2 | CASSSGLLEQFF | TGTGCCAGCAGCTCGGGACTACTTGAGCAGTTCTTC
- | - | TRBJ1-1 | TRBV29-1 | CSVVGGVQAEAFF | TGCAGCGTTGTGGGCGGGGTACAGGCTGAAGCTTTCTTT
TRBD1 | - | TRBJ2-1 | TRBV27 | CASRFPGQGINEQFF | TGTGCCAGCCGATTTCCGGGACAGGGGATCAATGAGCAGTTCTTC
- | few | TRBJ1-2 | TRBV10-1 | CASSGAGMDGYTF | TGCGCCAGCAGTGGGGCAGGGATGGATGGCTACACCTTC
- | - | TRBJ1-3 | TRBV4-2 | CASSQQLPNTIYF | TGTGCCAGCAGCCAACAGTTGCCAAACACCATATATTTT
- | - | TRBJ1-1 | TRBV7-9 | CASSPLNTEAFF | TGTGCCAGCAGCCCACTTAACACTGAAGCTTTCTTT
- | - | TRBJ2-1 | TRBV18 | CANYTFLRAQRRVNEQFF | TGTGCCAACTACACCTTTTTGAGGGCCCAGCGAAGAGTGAATGAGCAGTTCTTC
- | few | TRBJ1-5 | TRBV6-1 | CASSDNMDLYQPQHF | TGTGCCAGCAGTGACAACATGGACCTGTATCAGCCCCAGCATTTT
- | - | TRBJ1-4 | TRBV4-2 | CASSQAPTGGEKLFF | TGTGCCAGCAGCCAAGCTCCTACGGGTGGTGAAAAACTGTTTTTT
TRBD2 | - | TRBJ2-3 | TRBV2 | CARAPSGGSNTQYF | TGTGCCAGGGCCCCCTCGGGGGGTTCAAATACGCAGTATTTT
- | - | TRBJ2-5 | TRBV30 | CAWTQGGAETQYF | TGTGCCTGGACTCAGGGGGGAGCAGAGACCCAGTACTTC
- | few | TRBJ1-5 | TRBV28 | CASSVLGGNSNQPQHF | TGTGCCAGCAGCGTCTTGGGCGGAAATAGCAATCAGCCCCAGCATTTT
TRBD2 | - | TRBJ2-3 | TRBV19 | CASSIISGRTDTQYF | TGTGCCAGTAGTATAATTAGCGGGAGAACAGATACGCAGTATTTT
- | - | TRBJ2-5 | TRBV6-5 | CASSYPVGETQYF | TGTGCCAGCAGTTACCCGGTAGGGGAGACCCAGTACTTC
TRBD1 | once | TRBJ1-6 | TRBV5-4 | CASSPEVGRGISPLHF | TGTGCCAGCAGCCCGGAAGTAGGCAGGGGGATTTCACCCCTCCACTTT
- | - | TRBJ2-1 | TRBV15 | CATSRDFDEQFF | TGTGCCACCAGCAGAGATTTCGATGAGCAGTTCTTC
TRBD1 | few | TRBJ1-2 | TRBV5-4 | CASSPGTGGQANYGYTF | TGTGCCAGCAGCCCCGGGACAGGGGGCCAAGCTAACTATGGCTACACCTTC
- | - | TRBJ2-6 | TRBV5-1 | CASSLFRANVLTF | TGCGCCAGCAGCTTGTTTCGGGCCAACGTCCTGACTTTC
- | - | TRBJ2-3 | TRBV7-2 | CASSSFATDTQYF | TGTGCCAGCAGCTCCTTCGCCACAGATACGCAGTATTTT
- | few | TRBJ2-3 | TRBV6-1 | CASADSRNTDTQYF | TGTGCCAGCGCGGACAGCCGTAACACAGATACGCAGTATTTT
- | few | TRBJ2-7 | TRBV7-8 | CASSLGGRVEQYF | TGTGCCAGCAGCTTAGGGGGCAGGGTCGAGCAGTACTTC
- | - | TRBJ2-7 | TRBV21-1 | CASSKRGPQEYEQYF | TGTGCCAGCAGCAAACGGGGGCCGCAAGAGTACGAGCAGTACTTC
- | - | TRBJ2-7 | TRBV9 | CASSVGGTEGYEQYF | TGTGCCAGCAGCGTAGGCGGGACAGAGGGCTACGAGCAGTACTTC
- | - | TRBJ2-7 | TRBV30 | CAWCPQGVPYEQYF | TGTGCCTGGTGCCCCCAAGGGGTACCCTACGAGCAGTACTTC